What follows are 26 T cell receptor beta chains derived from one specimen sequenced in a study of human CD8 memory T cell subsets. Production of TCR beta libraries used UMI-labeled 5' RACE as the method. TCRdb reprocessed the 5' RACE reads and stores each CDR3 protein as one record, lacking DNA. The listing records about 3,700 distinct CDR3 sequences. Material for sequencing was CD8+ T cells from PBMCs. The receptors come from a human donor in good health.

This chain uses TRBV3-1 with TRBJ2-5; TCRdb indicates TRBD2, and absent DNA this call remains unverified. Germline lookup yields CDR1 LGHDT and CDR2 YNNKEL (reference sequence). The length of the CDR3 is 15 residues. The CDR3 sequence is CASSQVPAGSETQYF.

By frequency, this clonotype registers medium-sized. The J gene is TRBJ1-1, the V gene TRBV27. This CDR3 is 13 amino acids long. Germline-derived CDR1 and CDR2 are MNHEY and SMNVEV (reference sequence). Here the CDR3 reads CASSYAGATEAFF.

The chain links TRBV10-3 to TRBJ2-3; the TCRdb D gene call, TRBD1, has no DNA to confirm it. Germline V gene lookup returns CDR1 ENHRY and CDR2 SYGVKD. The CDR3 sequence is 14 residues long. The chain's CDR3 is CAISEGQGKDTQYF.

This clonotype is called medium-sized based on its frequency. The chain recombines TRBV7-9 with TRBJ2-2; TCRdb's D call, TRBD1, is unchecked because there is no DNA. CDR3 length equals 13 residues. From germline, CDR1 is SEHNR and CDR2 FQNEAQ (reference sequence). The CDR3 sequence: CAGTGSNTGELFF.

Judged by frequency, this clonotype is medium-sized. The gene calls are TRBV11-2 and TRBJ2-1; no DNA is available, so the TRBD1 call from TCRdb remains unchecked. Germline lookup yields CDR1 SGHAT and CDR2 FQNNGV. The CDR3 runs to 15 residues. The CDR3 region is CASSLAGHSYNEQFF.

The gene calls are TRBV28 and TRBJ2-3. The CDR3 totals 13 residues. Germline lookup yields CDR1 MDHEN and CDR2 SYDVKM. The CDR3 spells CASTSDRTDTQYF.

The chain is built from TRBV19 and TRBJ1-1; TCRdb indicates TRBD1, and absent DNA this call remains unverified. CDR1 and CDR2 from the germline V gene are LNHDA and SQIVND (reference sequence). This CDR3 comprises 16 residues. This CDR3 reads CASSPLRGGQDTEAFF. Filled out from reference TRBV19 and TRBJ1-1, the complete variable domain reads DGGITQSPKYLFRKEGQNVTLSCEQNLNHDAMYWYRQDPGQGLRLIYYSQIVNDFQKGDIAEGYSVSREKKESFPLTVTSAQKNPTAFYLCASSPLRGGQDTEAFFGQGTRLTVV.

The gene calls are TRBV1 and TRBJ1-1. TRBV1 has pseudogene status. The CDR3 has 15 residues. This CDR3 is CTSSQDCRTPVEAFF.

The chain uses TRBV6-6 and TRBJ2-1. Germline assignment: CDR1 MNHNY and CDR2 SVGAGI (reference sequence). The CDR3 is made up of 15 amino acids. CDR3 loop: CASSYYGYTYNEQFF.

The chain carries TRBV19 and TRBJ2-1; the TCRdb call, TRBD1, lacks DNA for checking. CDR1 LNHDA and CDR2 SQIVND come from the germline V gene (reference sequence). The CDR3 sequence is 16 residues long. CDR3 region: CASSIGLGGIYNEQFF. Drawing the rest from reference TRBV19 and TRBJ2-1, the complete variable domain is DGGITQSPKYLFRKEGQNVTLSCEQNLNHDAMYWYRQDPGQGLRLIYYSQIVNDFQKGDIAEGYSVSREKKESFPLTVTSAQKNPTAFYLCASSIGLGGIYNEQFFGPGTRLTVL.

This clonotype is deemed medium-sized (0.01 to 0.1%) by its frequency. V usage is TRBV28 and J usage is TRBJ1-1. The CDR3 sequence is 15 residues long. Germline V gene data show CDR1 as MDHEN and CDR2 as SYDVKM. CDR3 sequence reads: CASSSLRRATAEAFF.

The V gene is TRBV6-2 or TRBV6-3, the J gene TRBJ2-7. The CDR3 sequence is 13 residues long. The germline V gene encodes CDR1 MNHEY and CDR2 SVGEGT. The CDR3 loop reads CASSLTGRYEQYF.

The chain links TRBV15 to TRBJ1-5; TCRdb's assignment of TRBD1 cannot be checked, as there is no DNA. This CDR3 has 16 amino acids. From germline, CDR1 is LNHNV and CDR2 YYDKDF (reference sequence). The CDR3: CATSRATGTRNQPQHF. The variable domain in full, with the rest retrieved from reference TRBV15 and TRBJ1-5, is DAMVIQNPRYQVTQFGKPVTLSCSQTLNHNVMYWYQQKSSQAPKLLFHYYDKDFNNEADTPDNFQSRRPNTSFCFLDIRSPGLGDTAMYLCATSRATGTRNQPQHFGDGTRLSIL.

The chain combines TRBV20-1 with TRBJ2-2; checking the TCRdb D call of TRBD1 is not possible without DNA. Germline loops: CDR1 DFQATT, CDR2 SNEGSKA (reference sequence). The CDR3 sequence is 16 residues long. CDR3 residues: CSAGRPDRGDTGELFF.

This sequence joins TRBV10-3 and TRBJ2-7; TCRdb calls TRBD1, which cannot be checked without DNA. This CDR3 has 15 residues. CDR1 is ENHRY and CDR2 is SYGVKD in the germline V gene. The CDR3 spells CAISESQEGDYEQYF.

This rearrangement joins TRBV15 to TRBJ2-4. The CDR3 runs to 13 residues. Germline CDR1 reads LNHNV; CDR2 reads YYDKDF (reference sequence). The CDR3 here is CATFSGTENIQYF.

V usage is TRBV5-4 and J usage is TRBJ1-2. The CDR3 totals 12 residues. The germline V gene has CDR1 SGHNT and CDR2 YYREEE (reference sequence). This CDR3 is CASSLRVHGYTF.

The V and J genes are TRBV5-1 and TRBJ2-7; absent DNA, TCRdb's TRBD2 call cannot be checked. Looked up from germline, CDR1 is SGHRS and CDR2 is YFSETQ. This CDR3 contains 13 residues. The CDR3 protein is CASSRTSGREQYF.

The V call is TRBV11-2, the J call TRBJ2-1; TCRdb's D call of TRBD1 is untestable without DNA. CDR3 size: 18 residues. The germline gives CDR1 SGHAT, CDR2 FQNNGV. The CDR3 loop reads CASSLDLGRGTSAGEQFF.

This clonotype shows up as large by frequency. V gene TRBV29-1 combines with J gene TRBJ2-1; TCRdb's D gene call, TRBD2, goes unchecked for lack of DNA. The CDR3 is made up of 13 amino acids. Germline CDR1 and CDR2: SQVTM and ANQGSEA. The CDR3 is CSVQLAEYNEQFF.

The V gene is TRBV19, the J gene TRBJ2-3; checking the TCRdb D call of TRBD2 is not possible without DNA. Germline V gene lookup returns CDR1 LNHDA and CDR2 SQIVND (reference sequence). The CDR3 consists of 15 residues. The CDR3 here is CASSIRNYFTDTQYF.

The chain joins TRBV5-1 to TRBJ2-7. Germline V lookup: CDR1 SGHRS, CDR2 YFSETQ. The CDR3 is made up of 16 amino acids. CDR3 loop: CASSLWYRTRSYEQYF.

The gene calls are TRBV10-2 and TRBJ1-5; as DNA is missing, the TRBD1 call by TCRdb cannot be tested. This CDR3 comprises 15 residues. Germline CDR1 and CDR2: WSHSY and SAAADI. Here the CDR3 reads CASSRATYGNQPQHF.

This clonotype is called medium-sized (0.01 to 0.1%) based on its frequency. This chain links TRBV4-1 with TRBJ1-1; TCRdb proposes TRBD1, but this gene call is untestable without DNA. Germline loops: CDR1 MGHRA, CDR2 YSYEKL. The CDR3 is 16 amino acids. The CDR3 spells CASSQEMTGVGTEAFF.

This clonotype is called medium-sized based on its frequency. The V call is TRBV2, the J call TRBJ1-2; the TCRdb call, TRBD1, lacks DNA for checking. CDR3 size: 16 residues. Germline V gene sequence: CDR1 SNHLY, CDR2 FYNNEI. The CDR3 loop is CASRPRDRPSGYGYTF.

This clonotype is labeled medium-sized based on frequency. The V gene is TRBV16, the J gene TRBJ1-1. Germline assignment: CDR1 KGHSY and CDR2 FQNENV. This CDR3 has 15 amino acids. The CDR3 sequence is CASSQWSVGELEAFF. Drawing the rest from reference TRBV16 and TRBJ1-1, the complete variable domain is GEEVAQTPKHLVRGEGQKAKLYCAPIKGHSYVFWYQQVLKNEFKFLISFQNENVFDETGMPKERFSAKCLPNSPCSLEIQATKLEDSAVYFCASSQWSVGELEAFFGQGTRLTVV.